Below, 14 T cell receptor beta chains from the same sample are listed, as sequenced in a study of control samples from healthy donors and cancer patients. Using immunoSEQ multiplex PCR, the repertoire was profiled, and TCRdb retains in-frame clones only, with some absent. This table has about 92,000 clones, around 82% appearing once. The sample was blood. The receptors stem from a woman aged 55-70 years in good health.

The chain uses TRBV3-1 (or the pseudogene TRBV3-2) and TRBJ2-7, with 9 bases identical to TRBD2. Germline trimming cut 4 bases from V and 3 bases from J; bases unmatched to any gene: 10. CDR3 length equals 16 residues. Germline CDR1 is LGHDT and CDR2 is YNNKEL (reference sequence). CDR3 DNA: TGTGCCAGCAGCCCTTCGCTAGCGGGGAGCTTCTACGAGCAGTACTTC. It is translated as CASSPSLAGSFYEQYF.

This clone showed up just once. This sequence joins TRBV15 and TRBJ1-1; TRBD1 agrees at 7 bases. Germline V CDR1 and CDR2: LNHNV, YYDKDF (reference sequence). The junction had 9 bases not matched to a gene; V was cut back by 1 base and J by 7 bases. The CDR3 contains 15 residues. DNA for the CDR3: TGTGCCACCAGCAGAGGTCAGACAGGGAAGGTTGAAGCTTTCTTT. As protein: CATSRGQTGKVEAFF.

The gene calls are TRBV3-1 (or the pseudogene TRBV3-2) and TRBJ2-2; 10 positions agree with TRBD1. The V segment lost 6 bases and the J segment 5 bases; nucleotides outside the gene matches: 9. CDR1 LGHDT and CDR2 YNNKEL come from the germline V gene (reference sequence). The CDR3 has 16 residues. CDR3 sequence: CASRPDRGRRTGELFF. The CDR3 coding sequence is TGTGCCAGCAGGCCAGACAGGGGGCGTAGGACCGGGGAGCTGTTTTTT.

The V and J genes are TRBV7-9 and TRBJ1-4; unclear D gene. Germline CDR1 and CDR2: SEHNR and FQNEAQ (reference sequence). Trimming cost V 1 base and J 3 bases, with 12 bases left between them. This CDR3 has 16 amino acids. The CDR3 DNA reads as TGTGCCAGCAGCTTAGTAGGCGCAGGCCCTAATGAAAAACTGTTTTTT. Its protein product is CASSLVGAGPNEKLFF.

The rearrangement joins TRBV11-2 to TRBJ1-1; D possibly corresponds to TRBD1 (6 bases). Looked up from germline, CDR1 is SGHAT and CDR2 is FQNNGV. The V end was cut by 6 bases, the J end by 1 base, with 9 bases between. This CDR3 has 13 residues. CDR3 region: CASSGQPNTEAFF. The CDR3, as DNA: TGTGCCAGCAGTGGACAGCCGAACACTGAAGCTTTCTTT.

The chain is built from TRBV24-1 and TRBJ2-1, with 13 bases fitting TRBD2. The CDR3 extends over 15 amino acids. Germline V gene data show CDR1 as KGHDR and CDR2 as SFDVKD. V lost 4 bases to trimming and J lost 7 bases; unmatched junction nucleotides: 3. The CDR3 loop is CATSDQTSGRNEQFF. CDR3 in DNA: TGTGCCACCAGTGACCAGACTAGCGGGAGGAATGAGCAGTTCTTC.

The chain couples TRBV10-3 to TRBJ1-4; D is undetermined. Germline CDR1 reads ENHRY; CDR2 reads SYGVKD. The CDR3 is 15 residues long. Between the trimmed V and J ends, which lost 7 bases and 7 bases, there was a span of 19 bases. The CDR3 region has the DNA TGTGCCATCAATGACGGGATCTCGGCGGGTGAAAAACTGTTTTTT. Translating gives CAINDGISAGEKLFF.

This clone was picked up a small number of times. This sequence joins TRBV19 and TRBJ1-1; no clear D. The CDR3 totals 11 residues. V shed 7 bases and J shed 1 base, with 4 bases lying between them. Germline V gives CDR1 LNHDA, CDR2 SQIVND (reference sequence). CDR3 residues: CASTKNTEAFF. CDR3 bases: TGTGCCAGTACCAAGAACACTGAAGCTTTCTTT.

The gene calls are TRBV11-3 and TRBJ2-1, with 7 bases matching TRBD1. The length of the CDR3 is 12 residues. J gave up 7 bases and V 5 bases, and 2 bases lay outside the gene matches. Germline-derived CDR1 and CDR2 are SGHNT and YENEEA. The CDR3, as DNA: TGTGCCAGCAGCCTACAGGGGAATGAGCAGTTCTTC. It codes for CASSLQGNEQFF.

The chain has TRBV5-1 and TRBJ1-4; TRBD1 might be the D (6 bases). Trimming removed 2 bases at V and 6 bases at J, with 17 bases between. Germline CDR1 is SGHRS and CDR2 is YFSETQ. The CDR3 contains 16 residues. CDR3 coding DNA: TGCGCCAGCAGCTTACCCCCAGGGGAGGCGGATGAAAAACTGTTTTTT. Translation: CASSLPPGEADEKLFF. Using reference TRBV5-1 and TRBJ1-4 for the parts outside the CDR3, the full variable domain is KAGVTQTPRYLIKTRGQQVTLSCSPISGHRSVSWYQQTPGQGLQFLFEYFSETQRNKGNFPGRFSGRQFSNSRSEMNVSTLELGDSALYLCASSLPPGEADEKLFFGSGTQLSVL.

This clone showed up just once. The V gene is TRBV3-1 (or the pseudogene TRBV3-2), the J gene TRBJ1-2, with D uncertain. The V end lost 4 bases, the J end lost 3 bases, and 12 bases lay between the germline ends. This CDR3 contains 14 residues. The germline gives CDR1 LGHDT, CDR2 YNNKEL (reference sequence). This CDR3 is CASSPLGSYYGYTF. The DNA for the CDR3 is TGTGCCAGCAGCCCGCTCGGAAGTTACTATGGCTACACCTTC.

The chain recombines TRBV2 with TRBJ2-5, with TRBD2 matching 14 bases. Germline V CDR1 and CDR2: SNHLY, FYNNEI. This CDR3 spans 17 amino acids. J gave up 5 bases and V 3 bases, and 8 bases lay outside the gene matches. The CDR3 DNA sequence: TGTGCCAGCAGTGACGCGGGACTAGCGGGAGAGGTGGAGACCCAGTACTTC. Its translation: CASSDAGLAGEVETQYF.

A few counts support this clone. The rearrangement links TRBV4-3 to TRBJ2-1; the D gene is possibly TRBD2 (5 bases). Trimming removed 0 bases at V and 5 bases at J, with 8 bases between. Germline V CDR1 and CDR2: LGHNA, YSLEER. CDR3 length: 14 amino acids. This CDR3 is CASSQEAADNEQFF. DNA for the CDR3: TGCGCCAGCAGCCAAGAAGCGGCGGACAATGAGCAGTTCTTC.

The rearrangement uses TRBV19 and TRBJ2-3, with TRBD1 matching over 8 bases. V gave up 5 bases and J gave up 4 bases; unmatched junction bases: 11. CDR1 and CDR2 (germline): LNHDA, SQIVND (reference sequence). This CDR3 region has 16 residues. CDR3 coding DNA: TGTGCCAGTAGTCTTAACCCCAGGGGGCAATCAGATACGCAGTATTTT. Translating gives CASSLNPRGQSDTQYF.